The T cell receptor beta chain described here comes from a study of T cell responses to AZD1222 COVID-19 vaccine. General observations from the study: Just a handful of people given AZD1222 tested seropositive at baseline. CD4 TCRs linked to vaccination spanned spike, dominating at 160-218 and 743-854.

With respect to this clone: No antigen is known for it.

Libraries were prepared by immunoSEQ multiplex PCR; TCRdb keeps only in-frame clonotypes and omits some of them. This sample has 140,000 to 150,000 clones, with approximately 90% found just once. Germline lookup yields CDR1 MNHEY and CDR2 SMNVEV (reference sequence). The CDR3 loop spans 14 amino acids. The trim removed 7 bases at V and 6 bases at J, leaving 7 bases unmatched. The sample consisted of peripheral blood, taken on day 0 of MenACWY control vaccination. The receptor comes from an adult in good health. This rearrangement joins TRBV27 to TRBJ2-2, with TRBD2 matching over 8 bases. CDR3 amino acids: CASNRRGGPGELFF. CDR3 nucleotide sequence: TGTGCCAGCAATCGCCGGGGGGGCCCCGGGGAGCTGTTTTTT.